The 12 T cell receptor beta chains below all came from one sample that was sequenced in a study of blood T cell repertoires in COVID-19. Here immunoSEQ multiplex PCR was the method, and the copy in TCRdb shows in-frame clones only, minus some. The table lists around 39,000 clones, approximately 88% of them singletons. Sequencing used peripheral blood. The receptors originated from a human donor in a cohort sampled during active COVID-19.

There are a few counts of this clone. The chain carries TRBV9 and TRBJ2-5, with D possibly being TRBD1 (6 bases). Per the germline V gene, CDR1 is SGDLS and CDR2 is YYNGEE. Trimming shortened V by 0 bases and J by 4 bases, and 10 bases separated the two germline ends. This CDR3 comprises 14 residues. DNA for the CDR3: TGTGCCAGCAGCGTAGAACAGGGAAGAGAGACCCAGTACTTC. This codes for CASSVEQGRETQYF.

This clone was detected only a few times. The chain employs TRBV7-9 and TRBJ1-5; no reliable D call. CDR1 is SEHNR and CDR2 is FQNEAQ in the germline V gene (reference sequence). CDR3 size: 14 residues. V lost 8 bases to trimming and J lost 4 bases, with 15 bases between them. The CDR3 nucleotides read TGTGCCAGCTCCGGTGACGGAGAGAATCAGCCCCAGCATTTT. It specifies CASSGDGENQPQHF.

The gene calls are TRBV4-3 and TRBJ2-7; 14 bases agree with TRBD2. This CDR3 contains 16 residues. Trimming took 0 bases from V and 7 from J; bases not matched to a gene: 5. The germline V gene has CDR1 LGHNA and CDR2 YSLEER. This CDR3 reads CASSQEPTSGGGEQYF. The CDR3 coding sequence is TGCGCCAGCAGCCAAGAACCGACTAGCGGGGGGGGAGAGCAGTACTTC.

This chain uses TRBV5-4 with TRBJ1-4, with TRBD1 matching over 10 bases. This CDR3 is built from 14 residues. Germline trimming cut 6 bases from V and 8 bases from J; bases unmatched to any gene: 7. Germline-derived CDR1 and CDR2 are SGHNT and YYREEE (reference sequence). The CDR3 loop reads CASTIDRGQEKLFF. Here the CDR3 DNA reads TGTGCCAGCACCATCGACAGGGGGCAAGAAAAACTGTTTTTT.

The V gene is TRBV7-2, the J gene TRBJ1-2, with 9 positions matching TRBD1. There are 15 residues in the CDR3. Per germline, CDR1 SGHTA and CDR2 FQGNSA. V lost 5 bases to trimming and J lost 4 bases; unmatched junction nucleotides: 8. The CDR3: CASSVGTGSFYGYTF. The CDR3 nucleotides are TGTGCCAGCAGCGTCGGGACAGGGAGCTTCTATGGCTACACCTTC.

About this clone: This sample includes further DNA sequences coding for the same CDR3. The CDR3 sequence: CASSLDANNYNSPLHF. The CDR3, as DNA: TGCGCCAGCAGCTTGGACGCGAATAACTATAATTCACCCCTCCACTTT. The chain employs TRBV5-1 and TRBJ1-6; D is ambiguous. Per the germline V gene, CDR1 is SGHRS and CDR2 is YFSETQ. The CDR3 has 16 residues. Trimming took off 0 bases at V and 3 bases at J, with 10 bases between the two ends.

This clone turned up a few times. V gene TRBV5-5 combines with J gene TRBJ2-2; 12 nucleotides align to TRBD2. The junction had 11 bases not matched to a gene; V was cut back by 4 bases and J by 7 bases. Germline lookup yields CDR1 SGHKS and CDR2 YYEKEE (reference sequence). This CDR3 comprises 17 residues. CDR3 nucleotides: TGTGCCAGCAGCGCCGGACTAGCGGGACGCCCGGACGGGGAGCTGTTTTTT. Protein: CASSAGLAGRPDGELFF.

J is TRBJ1-6 and V is TRBV5-5, with D possibly TRBD1 on 5 matching bases. The CDR3 runs to 15 residues. Germline CDR1 reads SGHKS; CDR2 reads YYEKEE (reference sequence). Trimming pared 3 bases from V and 11 bases from J, leaving 18 bases between. CDR3 nucleotide sequence: TGTGCCAGCAGCTCGGCGGGGGGTCCTGGGGCACCCCTCCACTTT. This sequence encodes CASSSAGGPGAPLHF.

Points on this clone: At one of its ends the junction is not consistent with the germline gene, which may arise from a read error. The chain couples TRBV7-2 to TRBJ1-1, with 8 bases matching TRBD1. The CDR3 length is 15 residues. Germline CDR1 SGHTA, CDR2 FQGNSA. The CDR3 loop reads CASTLRRTGQSEAFF. The CDR3 region has the DNA TGTGCCAGCACCTTAAGACGGACAGGGCAAAGTGAAGCTTTCTTT.

This chain uses TRBV11-2 with TRBJ2-4; 7 bases match TRBD1. J lost 6 bases, V lost 3 bases, and 8 bases had no gene match. The CDR3 length is 15 residues. Looked up from germline, CDR1 is SGHAT and CDR2 is FQNNGV. The CDR3 region is CASSFSTGYGNIQYF. As DNA, the CDR3 is TGTGCCAGCAGCTTCTCGACAGGGTATGGAAACATTCAGTACTTC.

The chain joins TRBV19 to TRBJ1-5; a possible D gene is TRBD1 (6 bases). V was shortened by 6 bases and J by 1 base, with 7 bases between the two germline ends. The CDR3 is made up of 13 amino acids. CDR1 is LNHDA, CDR2 SQIVND, per germline (reference sequence). CDR3 nucleotide sequence: TGTGCCAGTAGCAGGGGAAGCAATCAGCCCCAGCATTTT. Its translation: CASSRGSNQPQHF.

The V call is TRBV7-9, the J call TRBJ1-6; TRBD1 matches at 7 bases. The CDR3 is made up of 14 amino acids. In germline, CDR1 is SEHNR, CDR2 FQNEAQ (reference sequence). The trim removed 6 bases at V and 10 bases at J, leaving 9 bases unmatched. This chain's CDR3 is CASSHGTEGSPLHF. CDR3 in DNA: TGTGCCAGCAGTCACGGGACAGAGGGGTCACCCCTCCACTTT.